Shown below are 16 T cell receptor beta chains from a single sample sequenced in a study of cytomegalovirus exposure and HLA in healthy donors. Primers included in the PCR were 60 Vbeta and 13 Jbeta primers. The table came from immunoSEQ multiplex PCR; TCRdb's copy has only in-frame clones and leaves some out. The sample includes about 140,000 clones, under 70% of them seen just once. The sample consisted of PBMCs. These receptors were obtained from a woman aged 55 to 70 in good health and CMV-seronegative.

This rearrangement joins TRBV7-6 to TRBJ1-2; weak D call: TRBD1 (6 bases). CDR3 length equals 14 residues. The germline V gene encodes CDR1 SGHVS and CDR2 FNYEAQ. V was cut by 5 bases and J by 4 bases, with 14 bases left in between. In DNA form, the CDR3 reads TGTGCCAGCAGCGGGGCAGGGGCGGGCTATGGCTACACCTTC. Translated, it gives CASSGAGAGYGYTF.

The chain recombines TRBV5-1 with TRBJ2-2; a possible D gene is TRBD2 (6 bases). The CDR3 covers 18 residues. V was pared by 3 bases and J by 6 bases, with 24 bases between. Germline assignment: CDR1 SGHRS and CDR2 YFSETQ. The CDR3 region has the DNA TGCGCCAGCAGCTGGGGCGTACTAGCCTCTACCAACGCCGGGGAGCTGTTTTTT. It codes for CASSWGVLASTNAGELFF.

This clone occurred a few times. The rearrangement links TRBV2 to TRBJ2-3, with D hard to call. With 1 base removed from V and 3 bases from J, the gap between germline ends came to 5 bases. The germline V gene has CDR1 SNHLY and CDR2 FYNNEI. This CDR3 has 13 residues. This CDR3 is CASSEGYTDTQYF. In nucleotides, the CDR3 is TGTGCCAGCAGTGAAGGCTATACAGATACGCAGTATTTT.

The chain employs TRBV5-1 and TRBJ1-5; 8 positions match TRBD1. V gave up 0 bases and J gave up 6 bases; unmatched junction bases: 5. The CDR3 sequence is 15 residues long. Germline loops: CDR1 SGHRS, CDR2 YFSETQ. CDR3 loop: CASSLDRGGGQPQHF. CDR3 nucleotide sequence: TGCGCCAGCAGCTTGGACAGGGGGGGAGGTCAGCCCCAGCATTTT.

The chain is built from TRBV2 and TRBJ2-5; TRBD1 aligns across 7 bases. The CDR3 contains 15 residues. Germline V lookup: CDR1 SNHLY, CDR2 FYNNEI. V lost 6 bases to trimming and J lost 5 bases; unmatched junction nucleotides: 12. CDR3 region: CASRTGSLGGETQYF. The DNA for the CDR3 is TGTGCCAGCAGGACAGGGAGTTTGGGCGGGGAGACCCAGTACTTC. The whole variable domain, filled in from reference TRBV2 and TRBJ2-5, reads EPEVTQTPSHQVTQMGQEVILRCVPISNHLYFYWYRQILGQKVEFLVSFYNNEISEKSEIFDDQFSVERPDGSNFTLKIRSTKLEDSAMYFCASRTGSLGGETQYFGPGTRLLVL.

In its sample, this clone was seen a few times. The chain uses TRBV2 and TRBJ1-5, with TRBD1 matching over 8 bases. V lost 4 bases and J lost 6; bases outside the gene matches: 17. Per the germline V gene, CDR1 is SNHLY and CDR2 is FYNNEI. The CDR3 totals 18 residues. The CDR3 DNA reads as TGTGCCAGCAGTGCCGGTTTTGGGACAGGAAAGTCGGGTCAGCCCCAGCATTTT. Amino acid sequence: CASSAGFGTGKSGQPQHF.

The gene calls are TRBV11-2 and TRBJ2-7; the D gene is possibly TRBD1 (7 bases). Germline-derived CDR1 and CDR2 are SGHAT and FQNNGV. The ends were cut back, 5 bases at V and 5 bases at J, with 16 bases in the middle. The CDR3 consists of 14 residues. The CDR3 loop reads CASSPQGWGDEQYF. The CDR3, as DNA: TGTGCCAGCAGCCCACAGGGGTGGGGGGACGAGCAGTACTTC.

J is TRBJ2-1 and V is TRBV5-1; perhaps TRBD2 as D (7 bases). Between the trimmed V and J ends, which lost 5 bases and 8 bases, there was a span of 20 bases. CDR3 length: 15 amino acids. The germline V gene has CDR1 SGHRS and CDR2 YFSETQ. CDR3 residues: CASRPEAGAGHEQFF. Here the CDR3 DNA reads TGCGCCAGCAGACCCGAGGCGGGGGCGGGGCATGAGCAGTTCTTC.

The chain joins TRBV5-1 to TRBJ2-7; TRBD1 might be the D (6 bases). V lost 4 bases and J lost 2, with 19 bases in between. Germline V gene sequence: CDR1 SGHRS, CDR2 YFSETQ. This CDR3 has 16 residues. The CDR3 DNA sequence: TGCGCCAGCAGCACCGGACAGTCCCTGATCACCTACGAGCAGTACTTC. Its translation: CASSTGQSLITYEQYF. Full variable domain (missing parts from reference TRBV5-1 and TRBJ2-7): KAGVTQTPRYLIKTRGQQVTLSCSPISGHRSVSWYQQTPGQGLQFLFEYFSETQRNKGNFPGRFSGRQFSNSRSEMNVSTLELGDSALYLCASSTGQSLITYEQYFGPGTRLTVT.

The CDR3 region has the DNA TGTGCCAGCTCACCGAGTCAGGGGGCGCGGGGCACTGAAGCTTTCTTT. The encoded protein is CASSPSQGARGTEAFF. The rearrangement links TRBV18 to TRBJ1-1, with 8 bases matching TRBD1. With 3 bases clipped from V and 4 bases from J, the junction kept 10 bases outside the gene matches. This CDR3 spans 16 amino acids. Germline CDR1 KGHSH, CDR2 LQKENI.

The table lists this clone with a count of one. This chain connects TRBV6-1 to TRBJ2-1; TRBD2 might be the D (6 bases). The CDR3 length is 13 residues. From germline, CDR1 is MNHNS and CDR2 SASEGT. Deletions cut 4 bases from V and 5 bases from J, with 9 bases between. The CDR3 spells CASSVSGHNEQFF. The CDR3 coding sequence is TGTGCCAGCAGTGTTAGCGGTCACAATGAGCAGTTCTTC.

The rearrangement joins TRBV19 to TRBJ1-3; D gene uncertain. Germline CDR1 and CDR2: LNHDA and SQIVND (reference sequence). The CDR3 contains 14 residues. V was pared by 4 bases and J by 0 bases, with 7 bases between. In nucleotides, the CDR3 is TGTGCCAGTAGTAAGGGAGCCTCTGGAAACACCATATATTTT. This codes for CASSKGASGNTIYF.

V is TRBV28 and J is TRBJ1-2; D remains ambiguous. Trimming stripped 5 bases from V and 8 bases from J, with 15 bases between. The V gene's germline CDR1 is MDHEN and CDR2 SYDVKM. The CDR3 totals 13 residues. CDR3 bases: TGTGCCAGCAGTCCCGACTTTCTTATAGGCTACACCTTC. Its protein is CASSPDFLIGYTF.

The chain employs TRBV25-1 and TRBJ2-1; TRBD2 matches at 9 bases. The CDR3 is 14 amino acids. Germline CDR1 is MGHDK and CDR2 is SYGVNS. V lost 5 bases to trimming and J lost 4 bases; unmatched junction nucleotides: 3. CDR3 nucleotide sequence: TGTGCCAGCAGTTGGACTAGCGAGTACAATGAGCAGTTCTTC. Its translation: CASSWTSEYNEQFF. The variable domain in full, with the rest retrieved from reference TRBV25-1 and TRBJ2-1, is EADIYQTPRYLVIGTGKKITLECSQTMGHDKMYWYQQDPGMELHLIHYSYGVNSTEKGDLSSESTVSRIRTEHFPLTLESARPSHTSQYLCASSWTSEYNEQFFGPGTRLTVL.

Only a few counts were recorded for this clone. The V call is TRBV27, the J call TRBJ2-7; D uncertain. Trimming stripped 5 bases from V and 3 bases from J, with 14 bases between. The CDR3 runs to 14 residues. Germline V lookup: CDR1 MNHEY, CDR2 SMNVEV (reference sequence). The CDR3 spells CASSPSMKSYEQYF. CDR3 bases: TGTGCCAGCAGTCCATCTATGAAAAGCTACGAGCAGTACTTC.

This chain joins TRBV7-2 and TRBJ1-3; no clear D. The V gene lost 1 base and the J gene lost 5 bases, with 6 bases spanning the gap. Germline V gives CDR1 SGHTA, CDR2 FQGNSA. The CDR3 extends over 13 amino acids. The CDR3 sequence: CASSLDDRNTIYF. The CDR3 coding sequence is TGTGCCAGCAGCTTAGACGACAGAAACACCATATATTTT.